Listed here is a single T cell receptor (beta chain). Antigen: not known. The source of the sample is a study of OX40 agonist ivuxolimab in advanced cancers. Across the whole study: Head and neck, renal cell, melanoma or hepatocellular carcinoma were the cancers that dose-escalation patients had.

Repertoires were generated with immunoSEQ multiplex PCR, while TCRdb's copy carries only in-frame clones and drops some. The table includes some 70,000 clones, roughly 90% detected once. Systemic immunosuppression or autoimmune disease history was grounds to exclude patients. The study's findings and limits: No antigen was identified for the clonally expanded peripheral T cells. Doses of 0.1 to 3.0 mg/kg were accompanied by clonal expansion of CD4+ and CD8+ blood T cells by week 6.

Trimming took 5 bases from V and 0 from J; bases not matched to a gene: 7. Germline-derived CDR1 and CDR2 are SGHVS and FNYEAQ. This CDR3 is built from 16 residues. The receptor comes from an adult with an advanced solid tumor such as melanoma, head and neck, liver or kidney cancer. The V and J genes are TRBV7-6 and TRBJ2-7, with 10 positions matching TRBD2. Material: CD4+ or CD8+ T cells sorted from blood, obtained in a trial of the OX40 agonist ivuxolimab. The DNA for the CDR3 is TGTGCCAGCAGCCCTCACGAGCGGGGGGGCTCCTACGAGCAGTACTTC. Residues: CASSPHERGGSYEQYF.